These 3 T cell receptor beta chains originate from one sample sequenced in a study of blood T cell repertoires in COVID-19. Data came from immunoSEQ multiplex PCR; TCRdb stores just in-frame clones and leaves some out. The table records 25,000 to 30,000 clones, approximately 93% of them present only once. Sequenced input: peripheral blood. All receptors derive from a woman in her sixties or seventies with COVID-19, enrolled during active disease.

This clone was counted between two and nine times. This rearrangement joins TRBV27 to TRBJ2-1; perhaps TRBD2 as D (7 bases). Trimming left V 5 bases short and J 4 bases short, with 18 bases between. The CDR3 has 16 amino acids. Germline-derived CDR1 and CDR2 are MNHEY and SMNVEV (reference sequence). CDR3 in amino acids: CASSPRGAGQYNEQFF. In DNA form, the CDR3 reads TGTGCCAGCAGTCCCCGAGGAGCGGGACAATACAATGAGCAGTTCTTC.

The DNA for the CDR3 is TGTGCCAGCAGCTTGCGGGGAACTGAAGCTTTCTTT. Protein sequence: CASSLRGTEAFF. The V call is TRBV5-8, the J call TRBJ1-1; no definite D call. CDR1 and CDR2 from the germline V gene are SGHTS and YDEGEE. This CDR3 contains 12 residues. Trimming cost V 1 base and J 5 bases, with 6 bases left between them.

In its sample, this clone was seen once. The chain couples TRBV5-4 to TRBJ2-3, with D perhaps matching TRBD1 (6 bases). The CDR3 consists of 16 residues. The germline gives CDR1 SGHNT, CDR2 YYREEE (reference sequence). Trimming left V 6 bases short and J 5 bases short, with 22 bases between. The CDR3 here is CASTLSTDRQLDTQYF. The CDR3 DNA sequence: TGTGCCAGCACCCTCTCAACTGACAGGCAATTAGATACGCAGTATTTT.